This TCR beta chain was captured in a study of blood T cells in healthy people across ages. This clonotype has more than one count but fewer than ten. As yet, its antigen is unknown. The junction and the germline gene differ at one end; a read error may be behind it. The CDR3 contains 14 residues. Germline V gives CDR1 MNHEY, CDR2 SVGAGI. Sample-barcoded 5' priming and a J-beta primer mix drove a second PCR of roughly 7 to 11 cycles. TCRdb independently ran MiXCR on the 5' RACE reads; one entry per CDR3 protein. The data contain under 1,100,000 distinct CDR3 sequences, almost 25% of them singletons. Study-wide results and caveats: Age brought a roughly linear fall in TCR beta diversity measured per million T cells.

These same records also appear under a second study, on T cells of mothers and their children. That investigation notes: Addition of sample barcodes and 2-4 random nucleotides occurred through the M1S primer of the second PCR.

Material: blood. The TCR originated in a girl aged 2 to 9 in good health. The chain employs TRBV6-5 and TRBJ2-2; D unresolved. In DNA form, the CDR3 reads TGTGCCGGCAGTTATGAGTCCGGACCCGGGGAGCTGTTTTTT. Its translation: CAGSYESGPGELFF.